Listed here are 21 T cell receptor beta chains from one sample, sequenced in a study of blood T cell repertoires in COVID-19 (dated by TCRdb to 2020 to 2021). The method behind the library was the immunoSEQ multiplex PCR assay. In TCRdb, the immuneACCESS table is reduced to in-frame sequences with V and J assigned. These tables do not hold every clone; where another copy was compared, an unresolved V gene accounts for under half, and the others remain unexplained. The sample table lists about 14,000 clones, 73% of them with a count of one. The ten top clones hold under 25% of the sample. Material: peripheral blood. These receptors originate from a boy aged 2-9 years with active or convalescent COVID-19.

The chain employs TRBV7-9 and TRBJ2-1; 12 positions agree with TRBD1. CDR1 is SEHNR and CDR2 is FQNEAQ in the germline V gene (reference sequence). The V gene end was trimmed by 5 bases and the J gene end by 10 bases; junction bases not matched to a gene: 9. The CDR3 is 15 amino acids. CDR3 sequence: CASSHRDRGRHEQFF. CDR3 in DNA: TGTGCCAGCAGCCACCGGGACAGGGGGCGTCACGAGCAGTTCTTC.

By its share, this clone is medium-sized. CDR3 in DNA: TGTGCCAGCAGTTCCCGTATAGGCTACACCTTC. This sequence encodes CASSSRIGYTF. The chain has TRBV12-3 or TRBV12-4 and TRBJ1-2; D ambiguous. CDR3 length equals 11 residues. V dropped 4 bases and J dropped 8 bases, with 8 bases sitting between them.

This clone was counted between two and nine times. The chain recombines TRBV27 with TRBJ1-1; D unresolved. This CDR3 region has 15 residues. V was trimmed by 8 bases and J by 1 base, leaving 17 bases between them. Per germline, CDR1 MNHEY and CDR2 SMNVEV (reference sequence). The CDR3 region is CASGRSGLRNTEAFF. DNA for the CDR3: TGTGCCAGCGGTCGATCCGGACTGAGGAACACTGAAGCTTTCTTT.

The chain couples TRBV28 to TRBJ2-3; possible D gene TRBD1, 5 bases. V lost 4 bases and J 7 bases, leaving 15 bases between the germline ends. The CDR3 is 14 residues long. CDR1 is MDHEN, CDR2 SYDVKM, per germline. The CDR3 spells CASSWVDTGNTQYF. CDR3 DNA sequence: TGTGCCAGCAGTTGGGTGGACACGGGCAATACGCAGTATTTT.

CDR3 residues: CASSLRHRGVSHGYTF. CDR3 coding DNA: TGTGCCAGCAGTTTACGACACAGGGGTGTTTCTCATGGCTACACCTTC. The rearrangement uses TRBV28 and TRBJ1-2; 7 bases are a match to TRBD1. The CDR3 extends over 16 amino acids. CDR1 and CDR2 from the germline V gene are MDHEN and SYDVKM. Trimming at V came to 2 bases and at J to 6 bases, leaving 12 bases not matched to a gene.

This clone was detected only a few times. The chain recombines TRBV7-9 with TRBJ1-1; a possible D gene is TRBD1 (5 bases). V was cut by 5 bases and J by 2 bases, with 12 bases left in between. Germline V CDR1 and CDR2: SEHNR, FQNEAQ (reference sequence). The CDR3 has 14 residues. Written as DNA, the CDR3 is TGTGCCAGCAGCCAAGCAGGGAAAAACACTGAAGCTTTCTTT. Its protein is CASSQAGKNTEAFF.

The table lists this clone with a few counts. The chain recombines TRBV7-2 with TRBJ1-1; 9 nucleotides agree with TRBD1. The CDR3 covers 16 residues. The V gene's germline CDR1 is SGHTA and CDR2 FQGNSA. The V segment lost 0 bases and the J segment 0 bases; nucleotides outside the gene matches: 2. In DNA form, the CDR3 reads TGTGCCAGCAGCTTAGCCGGGACAGGGTTGAACACTGAAGCTTTCTTT. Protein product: CASSLAGTGLNTEAFF.

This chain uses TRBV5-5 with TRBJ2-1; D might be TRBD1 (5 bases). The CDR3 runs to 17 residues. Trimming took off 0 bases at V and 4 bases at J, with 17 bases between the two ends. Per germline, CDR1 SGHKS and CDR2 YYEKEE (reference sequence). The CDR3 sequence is CASSLAIWGPLYNEQFF. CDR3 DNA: TGTGCCAGCAGCTTGGCCATTTGGGGCCCCCTTTACAATGAGCAGTTCTTC.

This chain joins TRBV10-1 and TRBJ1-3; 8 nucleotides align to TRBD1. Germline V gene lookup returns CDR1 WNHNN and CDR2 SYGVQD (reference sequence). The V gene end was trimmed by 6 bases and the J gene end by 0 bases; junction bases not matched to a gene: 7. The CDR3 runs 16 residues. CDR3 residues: CASSTGTGYSGNTIYF. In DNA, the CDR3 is TGCGCCAGCAGCACCGGGACAGGATACTCTGGAAACACCATATATTTT.

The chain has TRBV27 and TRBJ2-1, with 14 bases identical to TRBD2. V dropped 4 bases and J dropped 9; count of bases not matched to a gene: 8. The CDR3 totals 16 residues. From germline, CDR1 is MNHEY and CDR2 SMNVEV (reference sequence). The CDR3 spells CASSYGLAGGRSEQFF. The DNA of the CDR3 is TGTGCCAGCAGTTACGGACTAGCGGGGGGTCGGAGTGAGCAGTTCTTC.

The CDR3 here is CASSIQGHSPLHF. The CDR3 DNA sequence: TGTGCCAGTAGTATTCAGGGGCACTCACCCCTCCACTTT. This chain links TRBV19 with TRBJ1-6; D is possibly TRBD1 (6 bases). Germline V gene sequence: CDR1 LNHDA, CDR2 SQIVND (reference sequence). This CDR3 has 13 residues. V lost 3 bases and J 10 bases, leaving 10 bases between the germline ends.

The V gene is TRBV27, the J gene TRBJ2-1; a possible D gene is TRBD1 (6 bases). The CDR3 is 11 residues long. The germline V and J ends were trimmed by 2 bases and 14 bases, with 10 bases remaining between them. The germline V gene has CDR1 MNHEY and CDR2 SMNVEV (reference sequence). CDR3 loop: CASSLGRQEFF. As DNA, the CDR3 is TGTGCCAGCAGTTTAGGGAGACAGGAGTTCTTC.

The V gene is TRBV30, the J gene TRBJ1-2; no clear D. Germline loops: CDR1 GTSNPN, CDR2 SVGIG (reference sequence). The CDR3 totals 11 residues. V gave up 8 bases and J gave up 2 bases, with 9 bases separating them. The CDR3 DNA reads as TGTGCCCGTGACGGGAACTATGGCTACACCTTC. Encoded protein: CARDGNYGYTF.

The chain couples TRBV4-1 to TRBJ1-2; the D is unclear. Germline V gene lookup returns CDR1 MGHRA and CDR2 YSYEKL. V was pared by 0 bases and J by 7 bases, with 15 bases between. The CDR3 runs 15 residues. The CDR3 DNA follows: TGCGCCAGCAGCCAAGATTCGTACTCTAGTGGTGGCTACACCTTC. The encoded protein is CASSQDSYSSGGYTF.

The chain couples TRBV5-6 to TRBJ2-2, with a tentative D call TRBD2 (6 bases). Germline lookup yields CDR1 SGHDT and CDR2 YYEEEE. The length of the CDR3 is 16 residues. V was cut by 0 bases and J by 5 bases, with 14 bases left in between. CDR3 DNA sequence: TGTGCCAGCAGCTTGGTTCAGGCTGGGGGGACCGGGGAGCTGTTTTTT. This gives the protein CASSLVQAGGTGELFF.

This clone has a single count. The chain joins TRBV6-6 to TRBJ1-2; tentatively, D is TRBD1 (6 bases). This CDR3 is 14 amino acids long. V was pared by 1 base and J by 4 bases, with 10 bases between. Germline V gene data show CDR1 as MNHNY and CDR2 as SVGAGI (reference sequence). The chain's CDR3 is CASSYYRETYGYTF. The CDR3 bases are TGTGCCAGCAGTTACTACAGGGAAACCTATGGCTACACCTTC.

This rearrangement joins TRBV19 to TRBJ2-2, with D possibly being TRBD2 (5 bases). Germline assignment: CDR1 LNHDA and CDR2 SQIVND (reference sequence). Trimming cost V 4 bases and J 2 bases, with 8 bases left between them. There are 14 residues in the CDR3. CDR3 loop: CASSRGKNTGELFF. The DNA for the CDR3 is TGTGCCAGTAGTAGAGGGAAAAACACCGGGGAGCTGTTTTTT.

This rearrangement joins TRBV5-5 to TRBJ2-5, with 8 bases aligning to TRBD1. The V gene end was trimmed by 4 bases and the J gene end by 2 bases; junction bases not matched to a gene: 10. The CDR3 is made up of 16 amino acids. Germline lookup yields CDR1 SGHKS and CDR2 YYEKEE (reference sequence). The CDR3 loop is CASSPGDTGGQETQYF. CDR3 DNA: TGTGCCAGCAGCCCAGGGGACACAGGGGGGCAAGAGACCCAGTACTTC.

CDR3 in amino acids: CASSFVRTSGGHYNEQFF. Written as DNA, the CDR3 is TGTGCCAGCAGCTTCGTCCGGACTAGCGGGGGGCATTACAATGAGCAGTTCTTC. The chain couples TRBV7-2 to TRBJ2-1; TRBD2 aligns across 14 bases. The CDR3 loop spans 18 amino acids. J gave up 4 bases and V 3 bases, and 8 bases lay outside the gene matches. The germline V gene encodes CDR1 SGHTA and CDR2 FQGNSA.

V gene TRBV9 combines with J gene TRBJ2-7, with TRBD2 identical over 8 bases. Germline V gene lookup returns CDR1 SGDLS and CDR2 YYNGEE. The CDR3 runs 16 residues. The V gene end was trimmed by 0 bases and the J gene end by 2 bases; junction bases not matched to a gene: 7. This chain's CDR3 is CASSVADTGGTYEQYF. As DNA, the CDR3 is TGTGCCAGCAGCGTAGCGGATACGGGAGGGACCTACGAGCAGTACTTC.

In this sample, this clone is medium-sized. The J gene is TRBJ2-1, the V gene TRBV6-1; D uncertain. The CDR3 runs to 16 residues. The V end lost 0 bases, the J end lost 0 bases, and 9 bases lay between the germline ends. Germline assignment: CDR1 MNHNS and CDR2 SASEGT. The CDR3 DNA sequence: TGTGCCAGCAGTGAAGCGAGGCTGAGCTCCTACAATGAGCAGTTCTTC. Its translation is CASSEARLSSYNEQFF.